Following are 29 T cell receptor beta chains from one sample sequenced in a study of OX40 agonist ivuxolimab in advanced cancers. Clones were sequenced by immunoSEQ multiplex PCR, and TCRdb holds only the in-frame ones, with some missing. The data show fewer than 25,000 clones, approximately 89% seen once. Sequencing used CD4+ or CD8+ T cells sorted from blood, obtained in a trial of the OX40 agonist ivuxolimab. The receptor source for this set is an adult with an advanced solid tumor such as melanoma, head and neck, liver or kidney cancer.

This clone occurred once. Given a far larger clone just one base away, this is likely a sequencing read error. Other DNA sequences in this sample translate to the same CDR3. V usage is TRBV7-2 and J usage is TRBJ2-6; no definite D call. The V and J ends lost 5 bases and 0 bases respectively, with 8 bases between them. The CDR3 sequence is 15 residues long. CDR1 SGHTA and CDR2 FQGNSA come from the germline V gene. This CDR3 reads CASSQQSSGANVLTF. The DNA of the CDR3 is TGTGCCAGCAGCCAACAGAGCTCTGGGGCCAACGTCCTGACTTTC.

J is TRBJ2-7 and V is TRBV6-5; 8 positions agree with TRBD2. The ends lost 6 bases at V and 0 bases at J; junction bases unmatched: 7. CDR1 is MNHEY, CDR2 SVGAGI, per germline. The CDR3 is 15 residues long. The CDR3 region has the DNA TGTGCCAGCAGCCCCCAGCTAGCGGGCTCCTACGAGCAGTACTTC. Translation: CASSPQLAGSYEQYF.

The rearrangement joins TRBV5-1 to TRBJ2-1; possibly TRBD1 for D (5 bases). With 3 bases removed from V and 4 bases from J, the gap between germline ends came to 11 bases. The CDR3 sequence is 14 residues long. Germline V lookup: CDR1 SGHRS, CDR2 YFSETQ. The CDR3 spells CASSSAQGYNEQFF. CDR3 sequence (DNA): TGCGCCAGCAGCTCCGCCCAGGGTTACAATGAGCAGTTCTTC.

The chain joins TRBV5-1 to TRBJ1-2, with D maybe TRBD1 (5 bases). The V end lost 4 bases, the J end lost 7 bases, and 20 bases lay between the germline ends. This CDR3 has 15 amino acids. Per germline, CDR1 SGHRS and CDR2 YFSETQ. CDR3 bases: TGCGCCAGCAGCCTAACGGTTAAGCTTGGGGGTGGCTACACCTTC. This gives the protein CASSLTVKLGGGYTF.

V and J are TRBV19 and TRBJ2-3; a weak D match, TRBD2 (6 bases). The CDR3 is made up of 16 amino acids. V dropped 4 bases and J dropped 1 base, with 15 bases sitting between them. Germline V lookup: CDR1 LNHDA, CDR2 SQIVND (reference sequence). DNA for the CDR3: TGTGCCAGTAGTAATGGTCCGGCTAGCGGCACAGATACGCAGTATTTT. It is translated as CASSNGPASGTDTQYF. Filled out from reference TRBV19 and TRBJ2-3, the complete variable domain reads DGGITQSPKYLFRKEGQNVTLSCEQNLNHDAMYWYRQDPGQGLRLIYYSQIVNDFQKGDIAEGYSVSREKKESFPLTVTSAQKNPTAFYLCASSNGPASGTDTQYFGPGTRLTVL.

The V call is TRBV6-5, the J call TRBJ2-7; TRBD2 agrees at 9 bases. The CDR3 contains 16 residues. Germline-derived CDR1 and CDR2 are MNHEY and SVGAGI. V dropped 0 bases and J dropped 4; count of bases not matched to a gene: 7. CDR3 bases: TGTGCCAGCAGTTACTCGAGCCTAGCGGGGCAGTACGAGCAGTACTTC. The encoded protein is CASSYSSLAGQYEQYF.

The V call is TRBV5-1, the J call TRBJ2-1, with 7 bases fitting TRBD1. Per germline, CDR1 SGHRS and CDR2 YFSETQ. This CDR3 has 13 amino acids. The ends lost 4 bases at V and 8 bases at J; junction bases unmatched: 6. DNA of the CDR3: TGCGCCAGCAGCAGAGACAGGGTCCATGAGCAGTTCTTC. Its protein product is CASSRDRVHEQFF.

This CDR3 is CASSSGQYNEQFF. In DNA, the CDR3 is TGTGCCAGCAGCTCAGGACAGTACAATGAGCAGTTCTTC. The chain joins TRBV11-3 to TRBJ2-1, with a tentative D call TRBD1 (6 bases). The germline V and J ends were trimmed by 4 bases and 4 bases, with 8 bases remaining between them. The CDR3 extends over 13 amino acids. Germline lookup yields CDR1 SGHNT and CDR2 YENEEA.

This clone was seen a single time. V and J are TRBV27 and TRBJ2-7; 7 positions agree with TRBD2. With V trimmed by 2 bases and J by 1 base, 5 bases remained unmatched. Germline V lookup: CDR1 MNHEY, CDR2 SMNVEV (reference sequence). The CDR3 has 15 amino acids. The CDR3 nucleotides read TGTGCCAGCAGTTTAAGCTGGGGGGGATCCTACGAGCAGTACTTC. It yields the protein CASSLSWGGSYEQYF.

The chain recombines TRBV7-2 with TRBJ2-5; no reliable D call. The germline V gene has CDR1 SGHTA and CDR2 FQGNSA. V was trimmed by 3 bases and J by 1 base, leaving 3 bases between them. This CDR3 contains 12 residues. CDR3 amino acids: CASSFSQETQYF. The CDR3 nucleotides are TGTGCCAGCAGCTTTTCCCAAGAGACCCAGTACTTC.

This chain connects TRBV5-4 to TRBJ1-1, with D hard to call. Germline CDR1 is SGHNT and CDR2 is YYREEE (reference sequence). There are 12 residues in the CDR3. Trimming pared 2 bases from V and 8 bases from J, leaving 10 bases between. The chain's CDR3 is CASSFERLEAFF. CDR3 coding DNA: TGTGCCAGCAGCTTCGAACGGCTGGAAGCTTTCTTT.

This chain links TRBV6-5 with TRBJ1-1; tentative D call: TRBD1 (5 bases). V lost 5 bases and J lost 1, with 14 bases in between. This CDR3 has 15 residues. Germline CDR1 is MNHEY and CDR2 is SVGAGI. The CDR3 spells CASSGDGKRNTEAFF. In DNA form, the CDR3 reads TGTGCCAGCAGTGGGGACGGGAAGAGGAACACTGAAGCTTTCTTT.

V is TRBV27 and J is TRBJ1-2; D is unclear. The germline V gene has CDR1 MNHEY and CDR2 SMNVEV (reference sequence). The V and J ends lost 3 bases and 4 bases respectively, with 15 bases between them. CDR3 length: 15 amino acids. In DNA, the CDR3 is TGTGCCAGCAGTTTTGGATCCGCGGGCGGCTATGGCTACACCTTC. Translating it yields CASSFGSAGGYGYTF.

V usage is TRBV5-1 and J usage is TRBJ1-1; D is perhaps TRBD1 (5 bases). V lost 0 bases, J lost 2 bases, and 8 bases lay in between. Germline V gene lookup returns CDR1 SGHRS and CDR2 YFSETQ. This CDR3 is built from 14 residues. The CDR3 region has the DNA TGCGCCAGCAGCTTGGACGGGGCAAACACTGAAGCTTTCTTT. It codes for CASSLDGANTEAFF.

J is TRBJ1-5 and V is TRBV19, with no clear D. This CDR3 has 14 amino acids. V shed 6 bases and J shed 0 bases, with 9 bases lying between them. Germline CDR1 LNHDA, CDR2 SQIVND (reference sequence). The CDR3 region is CASSLEDSNQPQHF. CDR3 DNA: TGTGCCAGTAGCCTCGAGGATAGCAATCAGCCCCAGCATTTT.

This chain links TRBV7-9 with TRBJ2-5, with 12 bases aligning to TRBD2. Looked up from germline, CDR1 is SEHNR and CDR2 is FQNEAQ (reference sequence). This CDR3 is built from 17 residues. Losses at the gene ends were 2 bases for V and 1 base for J; bases not matched to a gene: 5. The CDR3 spells CASSLYGLAGIQETQYF. The DNA for the CDR3 is TGTGCCAGCAGCTTATACGGACTAGCGGGAATCCAAGAGACCCAGTACTTC.

The chain carries TRBV14 and TRBJ1-6, with D possibly TRBD1 on 5 matching bases. V shed 0 bases and J shed 10 bases, with 13 bases lying between them. Germline V CDR1 and CDR2: SGHDN, FVKESK. CDR3 length: 15 residues. The CDR3, as DNA: TGTGCCAGCAGCCAAGATCCGGCAGGGAGGTCACCCCTCCACTTT. It is translated as CASSQDPAGRSPLHF.

As for this clone: One junction end does not reproduce the germline sequence, and a read error may be involved. J is TRBJ2-5 and V is TRBV5-1, with D unresolved. The CDR3 covers 16 residues. Germline CDR1 reads SGHRS; CDR2 reads YFSETQ. The CDR3 reads CASGLVSRSYSETQYF. The CDR3 DNA is TGCGCCAGCGGCTTGGTATCCCGCTCGTACTCTGAGACCCAGTACTTC. Variable domain in full (rest from reference TRBV5-1 and TRBJ2-5): KAGVTQTPRYLIKTRGQQVTLSCSPISGHRSVSWYQQTPGQGLQFLFEYFSETQRNKGNFPGRFSGRQFSNSRSEMNVSTLELGDSALYLCASGLVSRSYSETQYFGPGTRLLVL.

The chain links TRBV10-3 to TRBJ2-7; D uncertain. Per germline, CDR1 ENHRY and CDR2 SYGVKD. V was cut by 4 bases and J by 7 bases, with 14 bases left in between. The CDR3 length is 13 residues. The CDR3, as DNA: TGTGCCATCAGTGCGGGCAACTCTCAGGAGCAGTACTTC. This translates into CAISAGNSQEQYF.

The chain links TRBV7-2 to TRBJ2-1; maybe TRBD2 (5 bases). Germline V gene lookup returns CDR1 SGHTA and CDR2 FQGNSA. The CDR3 is 14 amino acids. V lost 3 bases and J 6 bases, leaving 12 bases between the germline ends. The CDR3: CASSFGEFGNEQFF. CDR3 coding DNA: TGTGCCAGCAGCTTCGGGGAATTCGGCAATGAGCAGTTCTTC.

The chain is built from TRBV6-1 and TRBJ1-6; D unresolved. The germline gives CDR1 MNHNS, CDR2 SASEGT. The CDR3 sequence is 14 residues long. V was pared by 3 bases and J by 0 bases, with 3 bases between. CDR3 loop: CASSDSSYNSPLHF. The CDR3, as DNA: TGTGCCAGCAGTGACAGCTCCTATAATTCACCCCTCCACTTT.

This clone has just a few counts. The chain couples TRBV6-1 to TRBJ1-5, with no clear D. Germline V gives CDR1 MNHNS, CDR2 SASEGT. This CDR3 is 15 amino acids long. V lost 4 bases to trimming and J lost 1 base, with 11 bases between them. CDR3: CASSVGVRSNQPQHF. Here the CDR3 DNA reads TGTGCCAGCAGTGTTGGGGTTAGGAGCAATCAGCCCCAGCATTTT.

V usage is TRBV7-2 and J usage is TRBJ2-4, with 8 bases matching TRBD2. The CDR3 spans 18 residues. V shed 5 bases and J 1 base; nucleotides not matched to a gene: 13. Germline lookup yields CDR1 SGHTA and CDR2 FQGNSA. The CDR3 bases are TGTGCCAGCAGCGGTGGACTAGCAGGGTTGGGTGCCAAAAACATTCAGTACTTC. Amino acids: CASSGGLAGLGAKNIQYF.

The chain recombines TRBV20-1 with TRBJ2-5; TRBD2 matches at 7 bases. The germline gives CDR1 DFQATT, CDR2 SNEGSKA (reference sequence). The CDR3 spans 11 residues. The CDR3 is CSGTKQETQYF. In DNA form, the CDR3 reads TGCAGCGGGACTAAACAAGAGACCCAGTACTTC.

The chain joins TRBV10-3 to TRBJ2-5, with D hard to call. Germline V gives CDR1 ENHRY, CDR2 SYGVKD. The CDR3 has 13 amino acids. V lost 4 bases to trimming and J lost 11 bases, with 17 bases between them. This CDR3 reads CAISAGNSQEQYF. CDR3 bases: TGTGCCATCAGTGCGGGCAACTCTCAGGAGCAGTACTTC.

The V and J genes are TRBV7-9 and TRBJ2-2; D call uncertain. The CDR3 is 14 residues long. The V gene's germline CDR1 is SEHNR and CDR2 FQNEAQ (reference sequence). V was trimmed by 5 bases and J by 4 bases, leaving 11 bases between them. In DNA form, the CDR3 reads TGTGCCAGCAGCCTGTACTTTCTCACCGGGGAGCTGTTTTTT. Its translation: CASSLYFLTGELFF.

This clone appeared a single time. The chain recombines TRBV6-5 with TRBJ1-2; 12 bases align to TRBD1. Germline V gene lookup returns CDR1 MNHEY and CDR2 SVGAGI. The CDR3 covers 14 residues. V dropped 7 bases and J dropped 7; count of bases not matched to a gene: 7. The chain's CDR3 is CASNPGQGASGYTF. The CDR3 DNA is TGTGCCAGCAATCCGGGACAGGGGGCGTCTGGCTACACCTTC.

This chain links TRBV7-2 with TRBJ2-3, with unresolved D. Germline lookup yields CDR1 SGHTA and CDR2 FQGNSA. This CDR3 contains 15 residues. The V end lost 0 bases, the J end lost 0 bases, and 7 bases lay between the germline ends. Here the CDR3 DNA reads TGTGCCAGCAGCTTAGCGCTCCTAAGCACAGATACGCAGTATTTT. Translated, it gives CASSLALLSTDTQYF.

This rearrangement joins TRBV5-1 to TRBJ2-3; no clear D gene. This CDR3 comprises 12 residues. Trimming took off 0 bases at V and 10 bases at J, with 9 bases between the two ends. CDR1 is SGHRS, CDR2 YFSETQ, per germline. The CDR3 loop reads CASSLGGHSQYF. Here the CDR3 DNA reads TGCGCCAGCAGCTTGGGGGGTCACTCGCAGTATTTT.